This T cell receptor (beta chain) was identified during a study of CD8+ T cells in alopecia areata. The sorting of PBMCs gave CD4+ and CD8+ T cells. Sequencing relied on a cDNA template that was reverse transcribed from extracted RNA. The data were produced by immunoSEQ multiplex PCR, yet TCRdb's version contains in-frame clones alone and is incomplete. The sample contains some 100,000 clones, approximately 58% of which appear only once. Study observations and caveats: Elevated clonality characterized lesional scalp relative to normal scalp, particularly in alopecia totalis/universalis. Scalp sample data also include resident alphabeta T cells from normal skin.

V was clipped by 2 bases and J by 0 bases, with 7 bases between them. This CDR3 has 14 amino acids. Germline lookup yields CDR1 SGHTA and CDR2 FQGTGA. This clone has a single count. Its specificity is not known. What was sequenced was CD4+ T cells sorted from blood. The V call is TRBV7-3, the J call TRBJ1-1; unclear D gene. The clonotype originates from a human donor in good health. The DNA of the CDR3 is TGTGCCAGCAGCTTAGGTGGGGTGAACACTGAAGCTTTCTTT. Amino acids: CASSLGGVNTEAFF.